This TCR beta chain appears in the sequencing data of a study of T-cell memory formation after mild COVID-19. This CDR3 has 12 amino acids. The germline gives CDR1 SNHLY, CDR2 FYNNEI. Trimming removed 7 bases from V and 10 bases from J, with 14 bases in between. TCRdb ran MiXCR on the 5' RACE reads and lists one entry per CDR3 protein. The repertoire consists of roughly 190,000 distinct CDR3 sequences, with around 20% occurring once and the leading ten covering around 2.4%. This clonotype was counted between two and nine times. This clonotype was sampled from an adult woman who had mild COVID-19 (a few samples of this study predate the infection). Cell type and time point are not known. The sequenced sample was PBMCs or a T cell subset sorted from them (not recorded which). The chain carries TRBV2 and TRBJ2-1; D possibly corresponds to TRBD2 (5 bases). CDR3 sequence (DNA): TGTGCCAGCAACCAGGACTCCGTGGAGCAGTTCTTC. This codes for CASNQDSVEQFF.